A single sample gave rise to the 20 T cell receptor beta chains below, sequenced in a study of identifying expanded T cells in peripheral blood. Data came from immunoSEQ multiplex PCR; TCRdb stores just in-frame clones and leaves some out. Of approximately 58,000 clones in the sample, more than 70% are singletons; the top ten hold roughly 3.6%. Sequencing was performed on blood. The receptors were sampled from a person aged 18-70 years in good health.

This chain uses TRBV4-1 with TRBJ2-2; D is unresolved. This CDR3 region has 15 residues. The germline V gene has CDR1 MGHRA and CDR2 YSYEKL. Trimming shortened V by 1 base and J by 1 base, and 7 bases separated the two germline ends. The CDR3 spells CASSQVGKNTGELFF. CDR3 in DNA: TGCGCCAGCAGCCAAGTAGGGAAGAACACCGGGGAGCTGTTTTTT.

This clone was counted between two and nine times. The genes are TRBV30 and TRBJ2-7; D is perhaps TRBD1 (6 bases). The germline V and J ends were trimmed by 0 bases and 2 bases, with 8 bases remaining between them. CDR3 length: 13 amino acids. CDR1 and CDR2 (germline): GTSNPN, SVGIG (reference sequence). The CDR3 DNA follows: TGTGCCTGGAGTGTACGGGACACCTACGAGCAGTACTTC. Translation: CAWSVRDTYEQYF.

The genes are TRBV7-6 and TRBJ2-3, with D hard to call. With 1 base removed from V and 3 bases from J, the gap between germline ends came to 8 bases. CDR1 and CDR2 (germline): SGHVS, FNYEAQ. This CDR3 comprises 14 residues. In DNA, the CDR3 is TGTGCCAGCAGCTTAGTGGCCGGAACAGATACGCAGTATTTT. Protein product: CASSLVAGTDTQYF.

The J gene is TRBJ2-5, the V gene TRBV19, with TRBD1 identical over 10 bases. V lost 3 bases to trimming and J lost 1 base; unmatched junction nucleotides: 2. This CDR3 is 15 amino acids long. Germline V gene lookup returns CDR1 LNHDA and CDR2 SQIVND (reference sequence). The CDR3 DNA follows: TGTGCCAGTAGTATCCGGGACAGGGGCCAAGAGACCCAGTACTTC. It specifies CASSIRDRGQETQYF.

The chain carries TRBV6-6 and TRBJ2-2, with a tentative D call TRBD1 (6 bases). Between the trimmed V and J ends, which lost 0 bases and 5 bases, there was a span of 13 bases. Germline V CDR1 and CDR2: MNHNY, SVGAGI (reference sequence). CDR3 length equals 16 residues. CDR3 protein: CASSYSEGGGTGELFF. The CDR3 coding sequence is TGTGCCAGCAGTTACTCGGAAGGGGGTGGGACCGGGGAGCTGTTTTTT.

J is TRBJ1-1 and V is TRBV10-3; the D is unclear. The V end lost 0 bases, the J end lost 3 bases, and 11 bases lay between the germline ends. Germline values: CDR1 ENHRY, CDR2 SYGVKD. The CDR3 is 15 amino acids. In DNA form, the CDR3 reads TGTGCCATCAGTGAGTCGTCAGATGGTGACACTGAAGCTTTCTTT. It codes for CAISESSDGDTEAFF.

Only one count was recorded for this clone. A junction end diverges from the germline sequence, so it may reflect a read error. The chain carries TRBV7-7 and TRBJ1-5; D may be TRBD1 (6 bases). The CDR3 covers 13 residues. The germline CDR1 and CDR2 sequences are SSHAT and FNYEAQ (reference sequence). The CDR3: CASSLDRNQPQHF. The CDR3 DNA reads TGTGCTAGCAGCTTAGACAGGAATCAGCCCCAGCATTTT.

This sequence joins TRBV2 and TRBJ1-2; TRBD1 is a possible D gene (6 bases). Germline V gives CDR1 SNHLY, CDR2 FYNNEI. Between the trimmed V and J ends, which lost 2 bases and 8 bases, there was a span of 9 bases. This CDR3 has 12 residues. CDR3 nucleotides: TGTGCCAGCAGTGAACGGGGGCCGGGCTACACCTTC. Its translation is CASSERGPGYTF. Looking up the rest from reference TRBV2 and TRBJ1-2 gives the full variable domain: EPEVTQTPSHQVTQMGQEVILRCVPISNHLYFYWYRQILGQKVEFLVSFYNNEISEKSEIFDDQFSVERPDGSNFTLKIRSTKLEDSAMYFCASSERGPGYTFGSGTRLTVV.

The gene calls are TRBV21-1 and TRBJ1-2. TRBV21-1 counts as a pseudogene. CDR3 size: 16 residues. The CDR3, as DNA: TGTGCCAGCAGCAAAGGCCCTTCCGACTCTCCCTATGGCTACACCTTC. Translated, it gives CASSKGPSDSPYGYTF.

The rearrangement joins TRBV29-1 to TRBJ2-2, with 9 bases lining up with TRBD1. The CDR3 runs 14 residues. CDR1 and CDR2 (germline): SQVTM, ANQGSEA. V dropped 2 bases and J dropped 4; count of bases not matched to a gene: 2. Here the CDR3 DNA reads TGCAGCGTTGAAAAGGGACAGGGCACCGGGGAGCTGTTTTTT. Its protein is CSVEKGQGTGELFF.

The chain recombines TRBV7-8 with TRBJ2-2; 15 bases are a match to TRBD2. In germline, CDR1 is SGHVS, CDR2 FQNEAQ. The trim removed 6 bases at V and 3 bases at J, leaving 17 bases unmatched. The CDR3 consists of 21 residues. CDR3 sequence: CASSQAPTGTSGGPYTGELFF. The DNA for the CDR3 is TGTGCCAGCAGTCAAGCTCCCACCGGGACTAGCGGGGGGCCGTACACCGGGGAGCTGTTTTTT. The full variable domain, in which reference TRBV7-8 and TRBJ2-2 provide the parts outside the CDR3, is GAGVSQSPRYKVAKRGQDVALRCDPISGHVSLFWYQQALGQGPEFLTYFQNEAQLDKSGLPSDRFFAERPEGSVSTLKIQRTQQEDSAVYLCASSQAPTGTSGGPYTGELFFGEGSRLTVL.

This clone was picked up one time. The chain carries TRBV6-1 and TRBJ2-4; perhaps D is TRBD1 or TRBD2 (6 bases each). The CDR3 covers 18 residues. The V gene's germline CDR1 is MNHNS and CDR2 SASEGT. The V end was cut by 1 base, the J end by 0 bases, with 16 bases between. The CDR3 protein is CASSEEGGLILAKNIQYF. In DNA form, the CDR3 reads TGTGCCAGCAGTGAAGAGGGGGGTCTGATTCTAGCCAAAAACATTCAGTACTTC.

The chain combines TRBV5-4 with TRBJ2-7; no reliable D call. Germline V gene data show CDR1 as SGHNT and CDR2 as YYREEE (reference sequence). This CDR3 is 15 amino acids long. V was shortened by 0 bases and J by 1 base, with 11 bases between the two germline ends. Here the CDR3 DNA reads TGTGCCAGCAGCTTGGATAGCAGCTTTTCCTACGAGCAGTACTTC. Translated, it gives CASSLDSSFSYEQYF.

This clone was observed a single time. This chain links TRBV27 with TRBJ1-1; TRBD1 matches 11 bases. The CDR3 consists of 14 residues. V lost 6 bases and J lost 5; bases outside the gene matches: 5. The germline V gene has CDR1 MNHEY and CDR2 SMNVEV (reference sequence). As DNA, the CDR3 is TGTGCCAGCAGCACCGGGACAGGGGGGACTGAAGCTTTCTTT. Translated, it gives CASSTGTGGTEAFF.

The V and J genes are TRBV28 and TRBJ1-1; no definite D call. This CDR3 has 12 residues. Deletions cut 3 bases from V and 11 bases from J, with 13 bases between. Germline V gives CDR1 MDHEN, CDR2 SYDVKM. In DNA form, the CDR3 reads TGTGCCAGCAGTTTCTTGGGCGCGGGGGCTTTCTTT. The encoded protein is CASSFLGAGAFF.

CDR3 sequence reads: CASSLIGGASYGYTF. CDR3 DNA: TGTGCCAGCAGTTTAATTGGGGGGGCGAGCTATGGCTACACCTTC. The chain recombines TRBV27 with TRBJ1-2; possible D gene TRBD1, 6 bases. This CDR3 contains 15 residues. Germline V gene lookup returns CDR1 MNHEY and CDR2 SMNVEV (reference sequence). Trimming removed 2 bases from V and 4 bases from J, with 14 bases in between.

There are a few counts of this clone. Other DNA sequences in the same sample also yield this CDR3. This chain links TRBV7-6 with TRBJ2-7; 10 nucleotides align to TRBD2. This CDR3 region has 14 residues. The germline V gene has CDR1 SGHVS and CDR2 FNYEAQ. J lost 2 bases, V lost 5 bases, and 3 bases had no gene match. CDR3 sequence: CASSNSGGTYEQYF. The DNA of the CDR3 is TGTGCCAGCAGCAATAGCGGGGGGACCTACGAGCAGTACTTC.

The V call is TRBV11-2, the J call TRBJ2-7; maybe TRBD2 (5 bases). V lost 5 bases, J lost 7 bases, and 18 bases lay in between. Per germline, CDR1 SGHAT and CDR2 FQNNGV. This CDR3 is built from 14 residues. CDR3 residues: CASSPSRAGGEQYF. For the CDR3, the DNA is TGTGCCAGCAGCCCATCTAGGGCCGGAGGAGAGCAGTACTTC.

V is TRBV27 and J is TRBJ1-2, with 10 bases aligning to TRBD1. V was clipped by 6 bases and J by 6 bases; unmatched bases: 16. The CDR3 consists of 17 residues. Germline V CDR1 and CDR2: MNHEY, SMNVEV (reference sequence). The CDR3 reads CASSRRGDRGANDGYTF. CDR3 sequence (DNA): TGTGCCAGCAGCCGCAGGGGGGACAGGGGCGCGAATGATGGCTACACCTTC.

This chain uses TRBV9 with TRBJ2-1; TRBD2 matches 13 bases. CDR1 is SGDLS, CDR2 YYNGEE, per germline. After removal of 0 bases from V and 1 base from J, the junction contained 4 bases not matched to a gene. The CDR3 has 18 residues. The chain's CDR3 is CASSVGGLAGRSYNEQFF. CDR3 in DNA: TGTGCCAGCAGCGTAGGGGGACTAGCGGGGAGATCCTACAATGAGCAGTTCTTC. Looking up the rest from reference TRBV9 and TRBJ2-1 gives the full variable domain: DSGVTQTPKHLITATGQRVTLRCSPRSGDLSVYWYQQSLDQGLQFLIQYYNGEERAKGNILERFSAQQFPDLHSELNLSSLELGDSALYFCASSVGGLAGRSYNEQFFGPGTRLTVL.